This TCR beta chain was captured in a study of blood T cell repertoires in COVID-19. Whole-study context: Specimens from acute and convalescent COVID-19 originated in the United States, Italy and Spain. T cells, B-cell-depleted T cells, or PBMCs provided the cDNA or gDNA that served as material.

The CDR3 is made up of 13 amino acids. V was pared by 4 bases and J by 5 bases, with 13 bases between. The germline V gene has CDR1 GTSNPN and CDR2 SVGIG (reference sequence). This clone was found a few times. In the original workflow: Reference gene primer amplification yielded estimated nucleated cell counts. Using immunoSEQ multiplex PCR, the repertoire was profiled, and TCRdb retains in-frame clones only, with some absent. From that table come the V and J calls and clone size; the DNA was used to work out D and trimming. Of 90,000 to 110,000 clones in the sample, approximately 80% were seen once. The origin of this receptor is an elderly woman with acute or convalescent COVID-19. The sample was peripheral blood. The chain links TRBV30 to TRBJ2-3; D might be TRBD2 (6 bases). The CDR3 DNA reads TGTGCCTGGACCCCGGGGGATAGAGATACGCAGTATTTT. As protein: CAWTPGDRDTQYF.